The clone carrying this TCR beta chain was seen ten or more times. Its specificity is unknown. A heparinised blood draw that averaged around 100 mL was obtained once from each donor. The CDR3 is 15 residues long. Germline V lookup: CDR1 PRHDT, CDR2 FYEKMQ (reference sequence). V lost 5 bases and J lost 3, with 14 bases in between. This sample is drawn from a study of beta chain features in type 1 diabetes. Expressed TCRB transcripts got sequenced, as all isolated RNA was reverse transcribed. Produced via immunoSEQ multiplex PCR; TCRdb's table is partial and in-frame only. Here the sample spans 450,000 or so clones, roughly 11% being singletons. The study, taken as a whole, reports: In cDNA sequencing, cells with high TCR expression could be over-represented.

Sequencing input: naive CD4+ T cells from blood. The chain employs TRBV13 and TRBJ2-4; perhaps TRBD1 as D (6 bases). This receptor was obtained from a woman under 30 in good health. CDR3 sequence: CASSDWGHGKNIQYF. CDR3 nucleotide sequence: TGTGCCAGCAGCGACTGGGGACACGGCAAAAACATTCAGTACTTC.